One and the same sample provided the 8 T cell receptor beta chains below, sequenced in a study of blood T cell repertoires in COVID-19. Clones were sequenced by immunoSEQ multiplex PCR, and TCRdb holds only the in-frame ones, with some missing. The table shows 150,000 to 200,000 clones, with over 75% occurring only once. The material sequenced was peripheral blood. The origin of the receptors is a man aged 35 to 55 with active or convalescent COVID-19.

The rearrangement uses TRBV18 and TRBJ2-5; possible D gene TRBD1, 5 bases. The germline V and J ends were trimmed by 2 bases and 4 bases, with 5 bases remaining between them. The CDR3 has 12 residues. In germline, CDR1 is KGHSH, CDR2 LQKENI. The CDR3 nucleotides read TGTGCCAGCTCACCAGGGGCAGAGACCCAGTACTTC. Protein sequence: CASSPGAETQYF.

The chain has TRBV12-5 and TRBJ1-5, with D uncertain. Germline V gives CDR1 LGHNT, CDR2 FRNRAP. This CDR3 is 17 amino acids long. V dropped 2 bases and J dropped 7 bases, with 21 bases sitting between them. This CDR3 reads CASGLTDWTSGNQPQHF. The CDR3 nucleotides read TGTGCTAGTGGTTTGACCGACTGGACTTCGGGAAACCAGCCCCAGCATTTT.

The J gene is TRBJ1-1, the V gene TRBV6-5; D unresolved. The V end lost 6 bases, the J end lost 2 bases, and 13 bases lay between the germline ends. Germline CDR1 MNHEY, CDR2 SVGAGI. The CDR3 has 14 residues. For the CDR3, the DNA is TGTGCCAGCAGCCGTAAGAGTAAAAACACTGAAGCTTTCTTT. This translates into CASSRKSKNTEAFF.

The rearrangement joins TRBV28 to TRBJ2-5; no clear D gene. The V gene's germline CDR1 is MDHEN and CDR2 SYDVKM. V gave up 8 bases and J gave up 7 bases, with 20 bases separating them. The CDR3 consists of 14 residues. The CDR3 DNA is TGTGCCAGCGCCCCCAGTCTAGACCACGGGACCCAGTACTTC. Translating it yields CASAPSLDHGTQYF. The whole variable domain, filled in from reference TRBV28 and TRBJ2-5, reads DVKVTQSSRYLVKRTGEKVFLECVQDMDHENMFWYRQDPGLGLRLIYFSYDVKMKEKGDIPEGYSVSREKKERFSLILESASTNQTSMYLCASAPSLDHGTQYFGPGTRLLVL.

V is TRBV5-6 and J is TRBJ1-1; TRBD1 matches 11 bases. CDR1 and CDR2 from the germline V gene are SGHDT and YYEEEE. The CDR3 is made up of 16 amino acids. The V and J ends lost 4 bases and 1 base, in that order; junction bases with no gene match: 6. The CDR3 sequence: CASSPDRGRANTEAFF. CDR3 DNA: TGTGCCAGCAGCCCGGACAGGGGGCGGGCGAACACTGAAGCTTTCTTT.

This chain links TRBV6-5 with TRBJ2-1; TRBD1 agrees at 9 bases. Germline-derived CDR1 and CDR2 are MNHEY and SVGAGI. The CDR3 runs 14 residues. J was trimmed by 8 bases and V by 6 bases; bases with no gene match: 8. CDR3 residues: CASRQQGASDEQFF. CDR3 bases: TGTGCCAGCAGACAACAGGGGGCTAGCGATGAGCAGTTCTTC.

A single count supports this clone. The junction departs from germline at one end; a sequencing error may be responsible. The chain is built from TRBV5-8 and TRBJ1-3, with D perhaps matching TRBD1 (6 bases). Germline V lookup: CDR1 SGHTS, CDR2 YDEGEE. The CDR3 totals 12 residues. The CDR3 sequence: CASSPRRDKRSF. Here the CDR3 DNA reads TGTGCCAGCAGCCCGCGAAGGGACAAAAGGTCCTTT.

The chain combines TRBV28 with TRBJ1-2; D uncertain. V was shortened by 5 bases and J by 7 bases, with 14 bases between the two germline ends. The germline V gene encodes CDR1 MDHEN and CDR2 SYDVKM. The CDR3 sequence is 13 residues long. This chain's CDR3 is CASSIRTGSGYTF. CDR3 DNA: TGTGCCAGCAGTATCAGGACGGGATCTGGCTACACCTTC.